The subject of this entry is one TCR beta chain. Its antigen is unidentified. Each donor's status was that of a healthy bone marrow donor. CDR3 length: 19 amino acids. The germline gives CDR1 LNHDA, CDR2 SQIVND (reference sequence). V lost 2 bases to trimming and J lost 0 bases; unmatched junction nucleotides: 9. The study ran its PCR with 60 Vbeta and 13 Jbeta primers. The table came from immunoSEQ multiplex PCR; TCRdb's copy has only in-frame clones and leaves some out. Here the sample spans 55,000 to 70,000 clones, 60% to 80% being singletons. The sample originates from a study of cytomegalovirus exposure and HLA in healthy donors. Study results and caveats: Highly shared sequence variants in one cluster were likely a sequencing artifact. The authors enumerated 150 to 200 TCR beta chains as linked to cytomegalovirus.

Sequenced sample: PBMCs. The V and J genes are TRBV19 and TRBJ2-6; 8 bases are shared with TRBD1. This receptor was taken from a male donor in good health and CMV-seropositive. CDR3 sequence reads: CASSIYSGRGLSGANVLTF. CDR3 nucleotides: TGTGCCAGTAGTATATATAGTGGCAGGGGGCTCTCTGGGGCCAACGTCCTGACTTTC.